This TCR beta chain emerged from a study of T-cell memory formation after mild COVID-19. Study at large: Clusters of TCRs were largely donor specific.

This clonotype was counted a few times. Constant-segment primers and 5'RACE yielded cDNA libraries for TCR alpha and TCR beta, each carrying sample barcodes and UMIs. From the 5' RACE reads, TCRdb called clonotypes with MiXCR, one entry per CDR3 protein. The table shows roughly 80,000 distinct CDR3 sequences, with around 25% occurring only once. The CDR3 has 16 amino acids. V lost 5 bases, J lost 3 bases, and 5 bases stayed unmatched. The origin of this receptor is a man aged 18 to 29 who had mild COVID-19 (a few samples of this study predate the infection). Cell type and time point are not known. This rearrangement joins TRBV12-3 or TRBV12-4 to TRBJ2-5; 14 bases match TRBD2. Sequencing input: PBMCs or a T cell subset sorted from them (not recorded which). The CDR3 bases are TGTGCCAGCAGTCAGCCGGGACTAGCGGGGGAAGAGACCCAGTACTTC. Its translation is CASSQPGLAGEETQYF.